This T cell receptor (beta chain) emerged from a study of OX40 agonist ivuxolimab in advanced cancers. Findings and limits, study-wide: At 0.1-3.0 mg/kg, partial responders had clonal expansion among the lowest observed. Dosing at 0.1 to 3.0 mg/kg was accompanied by clonal expansion of CD4+ and CD8+ blood T cells by week 6. Certain nonresponding patients likewise had low normalized T-cell clonal expansion.

The germline gives CDR1 MRHNA, CDR2 SNTAGT. The ends were cut back, 2 bases at V and 4 bases at J, with 17 bases in the middle. CDR3 length: 17 amino acids. This clone was detected only a few times. Its antigen remains unknown. The data were produced by immunoSEQ multiplex PCR, yet TCRdb's version contains in-frame clones alone and is incomplete. This table holds around 34,000 clones, 89% found once. This specimen was CD4+ or CD8+ T cells sorted from blood, taken in a trial of the OX40 agonist ivuxolimab. The sequence derives from an adult with an advanced solid tumor such as melanoma, head and neck, liver or kidney cancer. The rearrangement joins TRBV6-4 to TRBJ1-4, with D maybe TRBD1 (5 bases). The CDR3, as DNA: TGTGCCAGCAGTGACAACGTGGCCGTAGGGGTTAATGAAAAACTGTTTTTT. Translation: CASSDNVAVGVNEKLFF.